A single sample is the source of the 3 T cell receptor beta chains below, sequenced in a study of OX40 agonist ivuxolimab in advanced cancers. Clones were sequenced by immunoSEQ multiplex PCR, and TCRdb holds only the in-frame ones, with some missing. The profile shows about 36,000 clones, just under 75% of them singletons. Sequenced material: CD4+ or CD8+ T cells sorted from blood, taken in a trial of the OX40 agonist ivuxolimab. These receptors came from an adult with an advanced solid tumor such as melanoma, head and neck, liver or kidney cancer.

This rearrangement joins TRBV5-1 to TRBJ1-2; 7 nucleotides align to TRBD1. The CDR3 is 15 residues long. After removal of 0 bases from V and 5 bases from J, the junction contained 7 bases not matched to a gene. Germline CDR1 and CDR2: SGHRS and YFSETQ. The CDR3 nucleotides read TGCGCCAGCAGCTTGGTGGGACAGCTGGGATATGGCTACACCTTC. It is translated as CASSLVGQLGYGYTF. Drawing the rest from reference TRBV5-1 and TRBJ1-2, the complete variable domain is KAGVTQTPRYLIKTRGQQVTLSCSPISGHRSVSWYQQTPGQGLQFLFEYFSETQRNKGNFPGRFSGRQFSNSRSEMNVSTLELGDSALYLCASSLVGQLGYGYTFGSGTRLTVV.

This clone was counted between two and nine times. The chain joins TRBV11-2 to TRBJ1-5, with 8 bases identical to TRBD1. Losses at the gene ends were 8 bases for V and 4 bases for J; bases not matched to a gene: 4. Germline V CDR1 and CDR2: SGHAT, FQNNGV. The CDR3 is 13 amino acids. The CDR3 DNA reads as TGTGCCAGCGGACAGGGTGAGAATCAGCCCCAGCATTTT. It codes for CASGQGENQPQHF.

The chain couples TRBV5-3 to TRBJ1-1, with D perhaps matching TRBD1 (5 bases). TRBV5-3 is flagged as an ORF with uncertain function. This CDR3 region has 15 residues. The germline V and J ends were trimmed by 3 bases and 4 bases, with 16 bases remaining between them. CDR3: CARSSRDVGPTEAFF. The DNA for the CDR3 is TGTGCCAGAAGCTCTAGAGACGTGGGGCCCACTGAAGCTTTCTTT.